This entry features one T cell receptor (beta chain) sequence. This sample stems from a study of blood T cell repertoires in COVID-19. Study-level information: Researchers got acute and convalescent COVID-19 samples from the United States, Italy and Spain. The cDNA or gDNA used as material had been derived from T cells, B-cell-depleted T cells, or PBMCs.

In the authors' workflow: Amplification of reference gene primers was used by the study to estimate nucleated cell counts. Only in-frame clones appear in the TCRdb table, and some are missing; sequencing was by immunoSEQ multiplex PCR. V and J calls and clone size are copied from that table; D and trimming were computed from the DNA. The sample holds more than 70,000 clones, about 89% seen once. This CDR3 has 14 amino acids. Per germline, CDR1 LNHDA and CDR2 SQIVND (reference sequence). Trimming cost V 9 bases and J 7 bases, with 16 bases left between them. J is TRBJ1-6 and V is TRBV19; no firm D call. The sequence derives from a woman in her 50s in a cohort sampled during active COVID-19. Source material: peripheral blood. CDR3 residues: CASSSPNWNSPLHF. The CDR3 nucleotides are TGTGCCAGCTCTAGCCCCAATTGGAATTCACCCCTCCACTTT.